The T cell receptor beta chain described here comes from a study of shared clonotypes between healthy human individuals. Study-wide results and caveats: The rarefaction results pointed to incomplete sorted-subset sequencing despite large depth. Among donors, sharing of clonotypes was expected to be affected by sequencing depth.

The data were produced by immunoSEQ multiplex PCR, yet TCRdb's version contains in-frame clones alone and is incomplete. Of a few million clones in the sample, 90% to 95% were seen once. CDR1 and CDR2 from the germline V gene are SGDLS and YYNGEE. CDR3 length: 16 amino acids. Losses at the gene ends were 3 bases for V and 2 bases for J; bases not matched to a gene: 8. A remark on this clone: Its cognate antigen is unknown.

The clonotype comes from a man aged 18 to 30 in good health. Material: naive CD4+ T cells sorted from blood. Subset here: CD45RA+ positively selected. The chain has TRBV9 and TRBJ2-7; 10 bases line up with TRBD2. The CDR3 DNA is TGTGCCAGCAGCGCCTACACTAGCGGGAATCCCTACGAGCAGTACTTC. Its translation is CASSAYTSGNPYEQYF. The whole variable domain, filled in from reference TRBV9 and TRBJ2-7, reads DSGVTQTPKHLITATGQRVTLRCSPRSGDLSVYWYQQSLDQGLQFLIQYYNGEERAKGNILERFSAQQFPDLHSELNLSSLELGDSALYFCASSAYTSGNPYEQYFGPGTRLTVT.